This T cell receptor beta chain is drawn from a study of control samples from healthy donors and cancer patients (TCRdb year 2020). Receptor amplification or capture employed the immunoSEQ multiplex PCR assay. TCRdb re-hosts the immuneACCESS table, in-frame sequences only. Its copies lack some clones; in the studies checked, an unresolved V gene accounts for under half of them, and the cause for the rest is not known. In this sample the table shows approximately 28,000 clones, 91% of which occur a single time. Of the sample, about 12% falls within the top ten clones. Deletion took 5 bases off V and 7 bases off J, with a span of 8 bases between the germline ends. From the germline V gene, CDR1 is KGHSH and CDR2 is LQKENI. From cysteine to phenylalanine, the CDR3 is 11 amino acids long. Only the CDR3 region is kept as DNA, spanning 33 bases read in frame from base 1. Note on this clone: No antigen is known for it. No much larger clonotype is one base removed from it; base qualities were not supplied.

The rearranged chain carries TRBV18 and TRBJ1-1; the D segment could be TRBD1, given 5 matching bases. The receptor comes from a man aged 50-60 years with lung cancer. The sample comprised PBMCs. The CDR3 sequence is CASSDRGEAFF. The nucleotide sequence reads as follows: TGTGCCAGCTCAGATAGGGGTGAAGCTTTCTTT. Reference TRBV18 and TRBJ1-1 genes cover what lies past the CDR3, so the full variable domain is NAGVMQNPRHLVRRRGQEARLRCSPMKGHSHVYWYRQLPEEGLKFMVYLQKENIIDESGMPKERFSAEFPKEGPSILRIQQVVRGDSAAYFCASSDRGEAFFGQGTRLTVV.